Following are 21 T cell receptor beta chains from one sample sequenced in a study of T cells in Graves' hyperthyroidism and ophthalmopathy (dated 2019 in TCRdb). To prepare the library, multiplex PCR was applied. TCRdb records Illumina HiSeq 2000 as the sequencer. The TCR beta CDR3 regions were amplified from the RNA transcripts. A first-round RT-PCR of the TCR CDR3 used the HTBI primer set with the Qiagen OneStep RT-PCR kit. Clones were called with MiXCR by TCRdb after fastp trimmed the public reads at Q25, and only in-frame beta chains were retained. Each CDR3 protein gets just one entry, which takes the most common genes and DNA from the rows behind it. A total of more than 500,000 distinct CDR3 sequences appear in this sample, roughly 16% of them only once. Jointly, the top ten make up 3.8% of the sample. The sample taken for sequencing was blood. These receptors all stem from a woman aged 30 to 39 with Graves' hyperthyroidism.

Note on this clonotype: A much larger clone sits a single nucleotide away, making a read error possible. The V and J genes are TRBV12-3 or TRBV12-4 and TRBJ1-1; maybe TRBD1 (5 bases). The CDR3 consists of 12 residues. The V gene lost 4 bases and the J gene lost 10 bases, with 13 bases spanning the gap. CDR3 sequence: CASSWDRRGAFF. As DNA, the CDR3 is TGTGCCAGCAGTTGGGACCGGCGGGGAGCTTTCTTT.

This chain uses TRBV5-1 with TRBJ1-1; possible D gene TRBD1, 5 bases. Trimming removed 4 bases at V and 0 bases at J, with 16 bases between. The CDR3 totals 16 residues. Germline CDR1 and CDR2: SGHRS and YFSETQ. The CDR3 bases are TGCGCCAGCAGCGTCGACAGCGAGGGGATGAACACTGAAGCTTTCTTT. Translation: CASSVDSEGMNTEAFF.

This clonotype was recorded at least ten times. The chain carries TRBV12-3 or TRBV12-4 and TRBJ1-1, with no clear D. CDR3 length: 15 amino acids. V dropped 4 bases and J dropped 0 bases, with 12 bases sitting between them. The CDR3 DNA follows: TGTGCCAGCAGTTCCGTAAGAGGGCTGAACACTGAAGCTTTCTTT. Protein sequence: CASSSVRGLNTEAFF.

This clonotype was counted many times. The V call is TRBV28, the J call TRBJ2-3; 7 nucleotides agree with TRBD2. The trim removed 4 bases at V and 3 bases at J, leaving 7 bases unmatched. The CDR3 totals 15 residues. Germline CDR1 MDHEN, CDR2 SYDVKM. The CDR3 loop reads CASSSFSGYTDTQYF. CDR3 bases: TGTGCCAGCAGTTCCTTTAGCGGGTATACAGATACGCAGTATTTT.

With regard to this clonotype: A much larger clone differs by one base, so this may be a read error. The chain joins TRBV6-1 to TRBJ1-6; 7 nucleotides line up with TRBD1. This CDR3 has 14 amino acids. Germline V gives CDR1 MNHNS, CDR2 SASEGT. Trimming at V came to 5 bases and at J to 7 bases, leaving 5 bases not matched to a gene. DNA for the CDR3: TGTGCCAGCAGTTCCGGGACAGAGAATTCACCCCTCCACTTT. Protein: CASSSGTENSPLHF.

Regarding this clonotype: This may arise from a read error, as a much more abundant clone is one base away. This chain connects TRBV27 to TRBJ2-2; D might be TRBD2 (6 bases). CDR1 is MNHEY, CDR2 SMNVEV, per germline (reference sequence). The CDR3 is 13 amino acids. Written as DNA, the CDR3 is TGTGCCAGCAGACGGGTGGACGCCGGGGGGCTGTTTTTT. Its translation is CASRRVDAGGLFF.

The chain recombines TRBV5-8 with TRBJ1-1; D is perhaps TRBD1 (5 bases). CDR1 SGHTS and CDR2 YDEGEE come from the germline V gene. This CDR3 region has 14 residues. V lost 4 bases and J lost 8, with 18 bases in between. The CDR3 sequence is CASSREPGTQEAFF. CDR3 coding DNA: TGTGCCAGCAGCCGGGAACCGGGGACTCAGGAAGCTTTCTTT.

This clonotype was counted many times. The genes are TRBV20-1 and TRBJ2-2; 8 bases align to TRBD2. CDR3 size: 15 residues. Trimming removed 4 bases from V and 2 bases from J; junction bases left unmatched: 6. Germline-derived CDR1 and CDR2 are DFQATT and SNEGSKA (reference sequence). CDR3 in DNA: TGCAGTGCTAAGAAAGCGGGAGCCAACACCGGGGAGCTGTTTTTT. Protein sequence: CSAKKAGANTGELFF.

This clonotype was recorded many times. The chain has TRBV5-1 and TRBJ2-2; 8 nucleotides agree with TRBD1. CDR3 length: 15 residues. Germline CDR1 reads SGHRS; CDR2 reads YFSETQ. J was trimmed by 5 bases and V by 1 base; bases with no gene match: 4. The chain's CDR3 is CASSLTRQGTGELFF. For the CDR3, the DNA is TGCGCCAGCAGCTTGACACGACAGGGGACCGGGGAGCTGTTTTTT.

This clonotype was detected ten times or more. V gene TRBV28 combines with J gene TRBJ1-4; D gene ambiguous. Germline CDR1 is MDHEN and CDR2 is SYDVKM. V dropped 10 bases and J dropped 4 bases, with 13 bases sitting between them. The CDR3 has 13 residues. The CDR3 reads CATLTARNEKLFF. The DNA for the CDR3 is TGTGCCACCTTGACGGCCCGTAATGAAAAACTGTTTTTT.

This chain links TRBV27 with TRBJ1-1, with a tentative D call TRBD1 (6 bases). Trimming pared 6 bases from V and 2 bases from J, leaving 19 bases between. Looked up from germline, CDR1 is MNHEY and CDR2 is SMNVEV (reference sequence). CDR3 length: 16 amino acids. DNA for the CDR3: TGTGCCAGCAGGTTGCTAGGGGGGACCGTTAACACTGAAGCTTTCTTT. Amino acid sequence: CASRLLGGTVNTEAFF.

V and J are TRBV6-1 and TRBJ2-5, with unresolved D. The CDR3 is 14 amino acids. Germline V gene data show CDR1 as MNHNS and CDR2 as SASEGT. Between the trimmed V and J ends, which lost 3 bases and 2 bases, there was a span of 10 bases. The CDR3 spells CASSDFRGQETQYF. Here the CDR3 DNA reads TGTGCCAGCAGTGACTTTCGAGGACAAGAGACCCAGTACTTC.

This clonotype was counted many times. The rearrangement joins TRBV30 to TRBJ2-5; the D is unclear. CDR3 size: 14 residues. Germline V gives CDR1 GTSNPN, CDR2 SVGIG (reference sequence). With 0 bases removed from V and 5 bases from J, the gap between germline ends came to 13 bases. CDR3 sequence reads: CAWSVRLVTETQYF. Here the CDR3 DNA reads TGTGCCTGGAGTGTACGGCTGGTAACGGAGACCCAGTACTTC.

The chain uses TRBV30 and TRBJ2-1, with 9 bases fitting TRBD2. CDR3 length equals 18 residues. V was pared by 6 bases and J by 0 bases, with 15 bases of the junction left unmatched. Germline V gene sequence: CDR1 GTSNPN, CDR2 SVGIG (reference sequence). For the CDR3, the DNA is TGTGCCTGCACGGCGTTGGCTAGCGGGGCTAGCTCCTACAATGAGCAGTTCTTC. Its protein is CACTALASGASSYNEQFF. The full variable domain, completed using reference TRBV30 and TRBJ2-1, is SQTIHQWPATLVQPVGSPLSLECTVEGTSNPNLYWYRQAAGRGLQLLFYSVGIGQISSEVPQNLSASRPQDRQFILSSKKLLLSDSGFYLCACTALASGASSYNEQFFGPGTRLTVL.

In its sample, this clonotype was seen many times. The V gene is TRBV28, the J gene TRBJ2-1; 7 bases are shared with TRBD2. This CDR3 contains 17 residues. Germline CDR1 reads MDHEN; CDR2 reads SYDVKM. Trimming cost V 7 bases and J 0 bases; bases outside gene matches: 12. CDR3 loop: CASTSAGRTSSYNEQFF. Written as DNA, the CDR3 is TGTGCCAGCACCTCAGCGGGGCGGACGAGCTCCTACAATGAGCAGTTCTTC.

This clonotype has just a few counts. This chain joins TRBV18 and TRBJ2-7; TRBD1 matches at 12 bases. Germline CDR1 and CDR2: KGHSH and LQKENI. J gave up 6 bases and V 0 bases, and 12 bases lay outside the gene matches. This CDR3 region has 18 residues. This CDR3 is CASSPPLGGQGALGEQYF. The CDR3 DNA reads TGTGCCAGCTCACCACCGTTAGGGGGACAGGGGGCGCTTGGCGAGCAGTACTTC.

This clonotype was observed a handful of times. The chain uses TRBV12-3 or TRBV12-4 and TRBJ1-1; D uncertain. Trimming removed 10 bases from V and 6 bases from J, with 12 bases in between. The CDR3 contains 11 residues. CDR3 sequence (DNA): TGTGCCATCCGTCCCTACGCTGAAGCTTTCTTT. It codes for CAIRPYAEAFF.

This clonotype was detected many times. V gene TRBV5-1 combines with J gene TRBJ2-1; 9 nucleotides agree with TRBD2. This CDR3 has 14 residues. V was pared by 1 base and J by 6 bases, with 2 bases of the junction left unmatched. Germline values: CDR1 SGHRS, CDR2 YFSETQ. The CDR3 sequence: CASSLTTSGNEQFF. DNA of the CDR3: TGCGCCAGCAGCTTGACGACTAGCGGCAATGAGCAGTTCTTC.

CDR3 sequence reads: CASSMGDRGNTIYF. The DNA of the CDR3 is TGCGCCAGCAGTATGGGGGACAGGGGGAACACCATATATTTT. The V and J genes are TRBV5-1 and TRBJ1-3; 11 bases fit TRBD1. The CDR3 spans 14 residues. The germline gives CDR1 SGHRS, CDR2 YFSETQ. J lost 7 bases, V lost 5 bases, and 5 bases had no gene match.

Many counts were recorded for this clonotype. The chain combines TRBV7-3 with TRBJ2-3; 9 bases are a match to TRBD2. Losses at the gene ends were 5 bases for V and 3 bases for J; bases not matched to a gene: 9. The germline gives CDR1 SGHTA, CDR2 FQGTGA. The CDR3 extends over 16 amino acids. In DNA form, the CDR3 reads TGTGCCAGCAGCCCCCTCGGCGGGAGGGGGACAGATACGCAGTATTTT. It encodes CASSPLGGRGTDTQYF.

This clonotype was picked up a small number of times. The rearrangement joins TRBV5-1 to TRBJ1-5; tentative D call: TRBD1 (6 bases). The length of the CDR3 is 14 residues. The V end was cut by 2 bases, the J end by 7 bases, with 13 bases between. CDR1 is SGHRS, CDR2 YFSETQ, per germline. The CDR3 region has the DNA TGCGCCAGCAGCTTTACAGGGATAGGGCAGCCCCAGCATTTT. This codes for CASSFTGIGQPQHF.